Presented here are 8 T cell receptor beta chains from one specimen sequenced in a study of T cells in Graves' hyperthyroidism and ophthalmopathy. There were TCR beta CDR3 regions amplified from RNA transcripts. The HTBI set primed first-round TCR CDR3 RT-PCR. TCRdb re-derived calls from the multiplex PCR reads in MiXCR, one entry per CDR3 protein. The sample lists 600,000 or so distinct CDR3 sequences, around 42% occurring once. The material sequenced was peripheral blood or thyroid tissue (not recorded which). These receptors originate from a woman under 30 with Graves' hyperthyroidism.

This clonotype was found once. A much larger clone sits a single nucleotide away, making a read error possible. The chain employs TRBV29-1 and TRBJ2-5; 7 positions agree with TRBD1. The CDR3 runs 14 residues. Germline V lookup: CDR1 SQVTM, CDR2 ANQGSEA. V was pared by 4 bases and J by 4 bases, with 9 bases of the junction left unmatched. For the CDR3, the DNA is TGCAGCGTTGCTGTGACAGGGAACCGAGAGACCCAGTACTTC. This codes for CSVAVTGNRETQYF. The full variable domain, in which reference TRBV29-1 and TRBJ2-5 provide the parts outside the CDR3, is SAVISQKPSRDICQRGTSLTIQCQVDSQVTMMFWYRQQPGQSLTLIATANQGSEATYESGFVIDKFPISRPNLTFSTLTVSNMSPEDSSIYLCSVAVTGNRETQYFGPGTRLLVL.

CDR3 nucleotides: TGCAGCGCCGCGCCCGGACAGGGGGGGCAGCCCCAGCATTTT. It is translated as CSAAPGQGGQPQHF. The chain uses TRBV29-1 and TRBJ1-5, with 10 bases matching TRBD1. Unmatched junction bases numbered 10, after V lost 7 bases and J lost 7 bases. Germline V gene lookup returns CDR1 SQVTM and CDR2 ANQGSEA. The CDR3 spans 14 residues.

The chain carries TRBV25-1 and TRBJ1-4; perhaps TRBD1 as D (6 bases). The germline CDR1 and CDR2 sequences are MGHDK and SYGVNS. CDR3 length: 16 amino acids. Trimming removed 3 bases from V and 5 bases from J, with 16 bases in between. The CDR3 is CASSDPIEGGNEKLFF. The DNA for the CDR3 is TGTGCCAGCAGTGATCCAATCGAGGGGGGAAATGAAAAACTGTTTTTT.

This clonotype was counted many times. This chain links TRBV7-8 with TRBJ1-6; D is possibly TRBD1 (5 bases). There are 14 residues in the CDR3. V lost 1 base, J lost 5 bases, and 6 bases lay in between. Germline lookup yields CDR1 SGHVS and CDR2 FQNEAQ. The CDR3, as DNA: TGTGCCAGCAGCTTAGTCAGGGATAATTCACCCCTCCACTTT. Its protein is CASSLVRDNSPLHF.

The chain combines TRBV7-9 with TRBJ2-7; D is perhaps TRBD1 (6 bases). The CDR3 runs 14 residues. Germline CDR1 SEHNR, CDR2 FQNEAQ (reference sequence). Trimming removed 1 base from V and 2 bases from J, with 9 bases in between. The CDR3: CASSLEGETYEQYF. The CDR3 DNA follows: TGTGCCAGCAGCTTAGAGGGGGAGACCTACGAGCAGTACTTC.

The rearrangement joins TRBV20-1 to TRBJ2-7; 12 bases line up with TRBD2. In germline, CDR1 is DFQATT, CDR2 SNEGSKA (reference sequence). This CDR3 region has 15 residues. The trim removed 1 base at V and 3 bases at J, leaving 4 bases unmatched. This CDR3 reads CSARGTSGNNYEQYF. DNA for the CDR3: TGCAGTGCTAGAGGGACTAGCGGGAATAACTACGAGCAGTACTTC.

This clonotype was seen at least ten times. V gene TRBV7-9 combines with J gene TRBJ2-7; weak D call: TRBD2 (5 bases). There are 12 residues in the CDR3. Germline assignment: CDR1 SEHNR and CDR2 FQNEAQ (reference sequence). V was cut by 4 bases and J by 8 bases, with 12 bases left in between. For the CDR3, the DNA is TGTGCCAGCAGCTCCCAAGAGCGGAAGCAGTACTTC. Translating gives CASSSQERKQYF.

In DNA, the CDR3 is TGTGCCAGTTCAAGTCTCACAGGGATCAATCAGCCCCAGCATTTT. This sequence encodes CASSSLTGINQPQHF. The chain joins TRBV19 to TRBJ1-5, with D possibly TRBD1 on 6 matching bases. Trimming stripped 8 bases from V and 3 bases from J, with 17 bases between. The CDR3 contains 15 residues. CDR1 LNHDA and CDR2 SQIVND come from the germline V gene (reference sequence).